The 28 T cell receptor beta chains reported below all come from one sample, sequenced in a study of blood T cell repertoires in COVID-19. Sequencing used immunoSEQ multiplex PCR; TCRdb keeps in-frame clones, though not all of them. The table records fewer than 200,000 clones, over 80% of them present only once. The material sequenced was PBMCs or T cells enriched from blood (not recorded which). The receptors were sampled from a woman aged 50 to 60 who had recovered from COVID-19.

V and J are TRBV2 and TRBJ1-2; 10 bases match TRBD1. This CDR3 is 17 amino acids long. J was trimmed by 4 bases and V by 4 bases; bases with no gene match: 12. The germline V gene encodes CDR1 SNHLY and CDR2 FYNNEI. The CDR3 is CASSATRQGAQLYGYTF. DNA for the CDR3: TGTGCCAGCAGTGCTACTAGACAGGGGGCACAGCTCTATGGCTACACCTTC.

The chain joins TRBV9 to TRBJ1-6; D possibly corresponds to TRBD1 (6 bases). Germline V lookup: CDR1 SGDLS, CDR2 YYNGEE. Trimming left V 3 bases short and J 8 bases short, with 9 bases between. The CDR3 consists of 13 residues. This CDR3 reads CASSDAGDSPLHF. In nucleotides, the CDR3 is TGTGCCAGCAGCGACGCAGGGGATTCACCCCTCCACTTT.

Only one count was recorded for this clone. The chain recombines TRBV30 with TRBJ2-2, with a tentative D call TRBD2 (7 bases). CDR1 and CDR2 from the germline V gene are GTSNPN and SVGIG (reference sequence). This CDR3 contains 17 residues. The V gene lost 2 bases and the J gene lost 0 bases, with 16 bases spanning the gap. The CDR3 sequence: CAWSPTAGAPNTGELFF. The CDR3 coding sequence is TGTGCCTGGAGTCCTACCGCGGGGGCACCGAACACCGGGGAGCTGTTTTTT.

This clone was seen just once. As DNA, the CDR3 is TGCGCCAGCCAGATAAACCTAGGAACGAACACCGGGGAGCTGTTTTTT. Amino acids: CASQINLGTNTGELFF. V gene TRBV4-3 combines with J gene TRBJ2-2; no reliable D call. V was shortened by 8 bases and J by 0 bases, with 16 bases between the two germline ends. The CDR3 runs 16 residues. Looked up from germline, CDR1 is LGHNA and CDR2 is YSLEER.

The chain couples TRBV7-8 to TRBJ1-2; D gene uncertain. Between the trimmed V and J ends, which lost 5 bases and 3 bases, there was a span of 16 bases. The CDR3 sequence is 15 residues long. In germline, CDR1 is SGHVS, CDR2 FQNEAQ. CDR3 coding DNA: TGTGCCAGCAGCCGACTGGGTCCGGCGGACTATGGCTACACCTTC. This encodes CASSRLGPADYGYTF. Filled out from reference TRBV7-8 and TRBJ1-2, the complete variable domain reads GAGVSQSPRYKVAKRGQDVALRCDPISGHVSLFWYQQALGQGPEFLTYFQNEAQLDKSGLPSDRFFAERPEGSVSTLKIQRTQQEDSAVYLCASSRLGPADYGYTFGSGTRLTVV.

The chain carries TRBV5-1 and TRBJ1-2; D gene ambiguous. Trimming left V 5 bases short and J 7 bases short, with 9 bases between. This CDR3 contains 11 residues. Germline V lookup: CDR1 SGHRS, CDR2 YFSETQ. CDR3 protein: CASRSGIGYTF. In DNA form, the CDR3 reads TGCGCCAGCAGGTCGGGAATTGGCTACACCTTC.

CDR3 region: CASSPAGGERDTQYF. Written as DNA, the CDR3 is TGTGCCAGCAGCCCTGCGGGGGGGGAGAGAGATACGCAGTATTTT. The genes are TRBV13 and TRBJ2-3, with 9 bases matching TRBD2. Losses at the gene ends were 5 bases for V and 5 bases for J; bases not matched to a gene: 8. CDR3 length: 15 residues. In germline, CDR1 is PRHDT, CDR2 FYEKMQ (reference sequence).

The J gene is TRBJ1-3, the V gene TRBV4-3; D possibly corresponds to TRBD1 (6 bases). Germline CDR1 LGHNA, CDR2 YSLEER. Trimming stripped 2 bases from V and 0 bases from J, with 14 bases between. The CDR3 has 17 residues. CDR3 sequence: CASSQLDSDYSGNTIYF. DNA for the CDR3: TGCGCCAGCAGCCAATTGGACAGTGACTACTCTGGAAACACCATATATTTT.

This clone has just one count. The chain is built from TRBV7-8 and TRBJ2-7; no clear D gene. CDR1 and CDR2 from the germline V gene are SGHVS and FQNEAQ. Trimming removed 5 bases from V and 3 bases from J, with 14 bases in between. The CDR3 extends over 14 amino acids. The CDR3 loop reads CASSASRVDYEQYV. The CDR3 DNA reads TGTGCCAGCAGCGCCTCCCGGGTAGACTACGAGCAGTACGTC.

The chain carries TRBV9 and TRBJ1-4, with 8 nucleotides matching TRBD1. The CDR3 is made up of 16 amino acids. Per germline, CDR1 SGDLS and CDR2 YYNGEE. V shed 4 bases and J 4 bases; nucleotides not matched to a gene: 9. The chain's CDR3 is CASSPQTGAFNEKLFF. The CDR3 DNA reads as TGTGCCAGCAGCCCTCAGACAGGGGCGTTTAATGAAAAACTGTTTTTT.

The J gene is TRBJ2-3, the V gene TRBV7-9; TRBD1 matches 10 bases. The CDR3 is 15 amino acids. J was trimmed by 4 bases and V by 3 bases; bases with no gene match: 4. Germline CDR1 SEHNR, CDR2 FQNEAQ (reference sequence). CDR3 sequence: CASSLATGGADTQYF. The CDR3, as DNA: TGTGCCAGCAGCTTGGCGACAGGGGGCGCAGATACGCAGTATTTT.

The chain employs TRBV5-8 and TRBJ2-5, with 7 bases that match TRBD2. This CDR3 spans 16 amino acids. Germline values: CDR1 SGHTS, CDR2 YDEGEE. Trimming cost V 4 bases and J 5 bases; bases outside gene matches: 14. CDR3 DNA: TGTGCCAGCAGCCATTATAGGGACTATCGGATGGAGACCCAGTACTTC. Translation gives CASSHYRDYRMETQYF.

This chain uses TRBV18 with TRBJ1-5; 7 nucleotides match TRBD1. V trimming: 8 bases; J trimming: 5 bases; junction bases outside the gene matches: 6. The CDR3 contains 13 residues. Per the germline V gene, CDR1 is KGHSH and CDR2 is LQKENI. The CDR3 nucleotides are TGTGCCAGCACCCCCGACAGGGATCAGCCCCAGCATTTT. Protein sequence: CASTPDRDQPQHF.

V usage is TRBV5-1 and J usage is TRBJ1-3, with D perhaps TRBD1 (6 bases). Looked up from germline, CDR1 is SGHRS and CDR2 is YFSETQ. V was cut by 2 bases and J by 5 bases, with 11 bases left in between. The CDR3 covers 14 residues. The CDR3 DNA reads TGCGCCAGCAGCTTAGGGGACACACGAAACACCATATATTTT. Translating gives CASSLGDTRNTIYF.

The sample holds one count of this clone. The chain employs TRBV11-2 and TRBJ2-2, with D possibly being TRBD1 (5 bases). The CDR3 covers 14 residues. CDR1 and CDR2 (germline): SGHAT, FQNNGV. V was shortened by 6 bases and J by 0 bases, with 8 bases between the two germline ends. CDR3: CASRLTANTGELFF. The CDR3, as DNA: TGTGCCAGCAGGCTGACAGCGAACACCGGGGAGCTGTTTTTT.

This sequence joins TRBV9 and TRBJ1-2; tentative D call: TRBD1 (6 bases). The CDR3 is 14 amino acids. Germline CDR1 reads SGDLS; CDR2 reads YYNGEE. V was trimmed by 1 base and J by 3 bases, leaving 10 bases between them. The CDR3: CASSVHSGDYGYTF. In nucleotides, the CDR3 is TGTGCCAGCAGCGTACATTCAGGGGACTATGGCTACACCTTC.

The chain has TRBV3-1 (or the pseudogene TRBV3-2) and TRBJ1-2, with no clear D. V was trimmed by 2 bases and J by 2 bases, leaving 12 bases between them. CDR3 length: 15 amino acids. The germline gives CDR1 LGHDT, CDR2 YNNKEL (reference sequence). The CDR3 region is CASSQTVGLNYGYTF. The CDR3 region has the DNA TGTGCCAGCAGCCAAACCGTTGGACTGAACTATGGCTACACCTTC.

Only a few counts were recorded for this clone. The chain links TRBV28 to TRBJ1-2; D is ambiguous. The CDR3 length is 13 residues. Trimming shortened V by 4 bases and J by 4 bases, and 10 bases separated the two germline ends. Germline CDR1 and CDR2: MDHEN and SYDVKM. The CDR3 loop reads CASSSTPGYGYTF. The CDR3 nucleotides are TGTGCCAGCAGTTCCACTCCGGGCTATGGCTACACCTTC.

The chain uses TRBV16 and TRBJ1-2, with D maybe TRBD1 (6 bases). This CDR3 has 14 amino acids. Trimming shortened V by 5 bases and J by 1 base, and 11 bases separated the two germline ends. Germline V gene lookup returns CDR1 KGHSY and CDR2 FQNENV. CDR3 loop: CASSGQPSNYGYTF. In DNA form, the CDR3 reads TGTGCCAGCAGCGGACAGCCAAGTAACTATGGCTACACCTTC.

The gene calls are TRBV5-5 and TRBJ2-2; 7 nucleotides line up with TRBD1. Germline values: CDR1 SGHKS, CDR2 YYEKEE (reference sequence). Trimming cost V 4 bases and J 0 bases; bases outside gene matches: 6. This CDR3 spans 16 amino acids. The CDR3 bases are TGTGCCAGCAGCCGGACGGGACAGCCGAACACCGGGGAGCTGTTTTTT. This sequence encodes CASSRTGQPNTGELFF.

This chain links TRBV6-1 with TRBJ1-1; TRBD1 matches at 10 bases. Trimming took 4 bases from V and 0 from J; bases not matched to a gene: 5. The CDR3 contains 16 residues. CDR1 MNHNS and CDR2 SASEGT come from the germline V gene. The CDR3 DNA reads TGTGCCAGCAGTGGGGGGACAGGGGTTCTGAACACTGAAGCTTTCTTT. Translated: CASSGGTGVLNTEAFF.

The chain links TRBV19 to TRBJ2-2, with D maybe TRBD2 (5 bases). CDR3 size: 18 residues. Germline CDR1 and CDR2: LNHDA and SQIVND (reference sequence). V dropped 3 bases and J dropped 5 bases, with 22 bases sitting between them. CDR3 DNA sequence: TGTGCCAGTAGTATGATAGTAGCGCCATACAGTAATACCGGGGAGCTGTTTTTT. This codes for CASSMIVAPYSNTGELFF.

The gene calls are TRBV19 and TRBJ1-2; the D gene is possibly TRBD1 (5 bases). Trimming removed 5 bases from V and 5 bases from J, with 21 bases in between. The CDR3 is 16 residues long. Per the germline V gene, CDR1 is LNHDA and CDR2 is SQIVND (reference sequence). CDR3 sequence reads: CASSSRRGSLGYGYTF. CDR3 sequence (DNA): TGTGCCAGTAGTTCTAGGCGGGGGAGTCTGGGGTATGGCTACACCTTC.

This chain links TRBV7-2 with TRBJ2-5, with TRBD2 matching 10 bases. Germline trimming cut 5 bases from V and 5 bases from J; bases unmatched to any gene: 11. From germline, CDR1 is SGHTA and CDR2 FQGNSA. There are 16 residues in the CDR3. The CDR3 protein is CASSPWGASGSETQYF. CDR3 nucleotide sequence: TGTGCCAGCAGCCCCTGGGGGGCTAGCGGGAGTGAGACCCAGTACTTC. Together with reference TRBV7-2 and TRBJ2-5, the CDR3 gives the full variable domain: GAGVSQSPSNKVTEKGKDVELRCDPISGHTALYWYRQSLGQGLEFLIYFQGNSAPDKSGLPSDRFSAERTGGSVSTLTIQRTQQEDSAVYLCASSPWGASGSETQYFGPGTRLLVL.

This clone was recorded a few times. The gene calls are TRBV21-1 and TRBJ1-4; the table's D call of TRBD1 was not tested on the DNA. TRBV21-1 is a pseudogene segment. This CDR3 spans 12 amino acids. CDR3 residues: CARGTDNEKLFF. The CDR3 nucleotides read TGTGCCAGGGGGACAGATAATGAAAAACTGTTTTTT.

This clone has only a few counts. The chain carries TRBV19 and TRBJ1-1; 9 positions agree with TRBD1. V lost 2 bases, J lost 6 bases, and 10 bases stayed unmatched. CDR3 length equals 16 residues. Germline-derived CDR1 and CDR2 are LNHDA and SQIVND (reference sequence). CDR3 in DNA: TGTGCCAGTAGTATAACTGCGGGGACAGGGAGGCCTGAAGCTTTCTTT. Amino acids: CASSITAGTGRPEAFF.

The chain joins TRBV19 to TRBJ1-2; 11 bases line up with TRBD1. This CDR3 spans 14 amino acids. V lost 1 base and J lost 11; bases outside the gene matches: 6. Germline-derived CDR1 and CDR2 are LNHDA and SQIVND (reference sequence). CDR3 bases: TGTGCCAGTAGTATAGCGTGGACAGGGGGCCTGTACACCTTC. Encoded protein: CASSIAWTGGLYTF.

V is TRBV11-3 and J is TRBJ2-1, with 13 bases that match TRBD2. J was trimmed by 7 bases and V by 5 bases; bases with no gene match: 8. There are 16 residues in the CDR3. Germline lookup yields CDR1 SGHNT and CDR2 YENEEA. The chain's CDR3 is CASSAPGLAGVNEQFF. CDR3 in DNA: TGTGCCAGCAGCGCGCCTGGACTAGCGGGAGTGAATGAGCAGTTCTTC.